The following is a TCR beta chain sequence with its context. Each CDR3 protein gets one entry after TCRdb re-called the RT-PCR reads with MiXCR. The sample lists hundreds of thousands of distinct CDR3 sequences; 20% to 25% were seen once. The sample belongs to a study of response to subunit inactivated influenza vaccine. The CDR3 totals 13 residues. Germline lookup yields CDR1 LNHDA and CDR2 SQIVND (reference sequence). V was cut by 1 base and J by 12 bases, with 14 bases left in between. This sample comprised PBMCs from blood, obtained 21 months after vaccination. The receptor was derived from a man between 50 and 75 years old who received an inactivated influenza vaccine. The rearrangement uses TRBV19 and TRBJ2-3; tentatively, D is TRBD2 (6 bases). CDR3 coding DNA: TGTGCCAGTAGTATAGCCGGAGGAGGGTTCCAGTATTTT. Its translation: CASSIAGGGFQYF.